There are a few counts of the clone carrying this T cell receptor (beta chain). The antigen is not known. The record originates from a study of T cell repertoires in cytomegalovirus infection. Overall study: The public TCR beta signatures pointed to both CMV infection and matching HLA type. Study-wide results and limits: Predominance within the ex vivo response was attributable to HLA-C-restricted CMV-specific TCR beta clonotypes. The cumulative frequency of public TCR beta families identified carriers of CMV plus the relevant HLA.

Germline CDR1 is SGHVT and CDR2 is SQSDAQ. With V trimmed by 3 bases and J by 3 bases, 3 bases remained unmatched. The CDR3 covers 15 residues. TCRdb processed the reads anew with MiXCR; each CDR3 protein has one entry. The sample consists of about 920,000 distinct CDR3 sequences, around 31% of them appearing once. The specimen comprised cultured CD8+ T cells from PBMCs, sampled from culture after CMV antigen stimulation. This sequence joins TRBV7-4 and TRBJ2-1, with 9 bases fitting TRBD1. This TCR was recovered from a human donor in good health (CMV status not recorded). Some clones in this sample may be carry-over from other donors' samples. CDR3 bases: TGTGCCAGCAGCTTGCCGGACAGGGGCTACAATGAGCAGTTCTTC. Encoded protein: CASSLPDRGYNEQFF.